The rows below give T cell receptor beta chains drawn from one sample of a study of T cells in Graves' hyperthyroidism and ophthalmopathy. TCRdb recomputed calls from the multiplex PCR reads with MiXCR, one row per CDR3 protein. This sample yields around 300,000 distinct CDR3 sequences, of which roughly 19% are seen a single time; 35% to 45% belongs to the top ten. Source material: blood. Receptor source: a man aged 50 to 60 with Graves' ophthalmopathy. Both conserved end residues are part of each CDR3. The D gene is left open where the match is weak. Part of the rows lack a size; the others show once, few, many or a class for expanded clones.

>TRBJ2-2|NA|many|TRBV2
TGTGCCAGCAGTGAACAGCCCACCGGGGAGCTGTTTTTT
CASSEQPTGELFF
>TRBJ1-1|NA|many|TRBV20-1
TGCAGTGCTAATGACAGGACACTCACTGAAGCTTTCTTT
CSANDRTLTEAFF
>TRBJ2-5|TRBD2|many|TRBV11-2
TGTGCCAGCAGCTCGGGACTAGAGGAGACCCAGTACTTC
CASSSGLEETQYF
>TRBJ1-4|NA|few|TRBV6-2/TRBV6-3
TGTGCCAGCACTGCAGGCGGGGCGACTAATGAAAAACTGTTTTTT
CASTAGGATNEKLFF
>TRBJ2-2|TRBD1|NA|TRBV5-1
TGCGCCAGCAGCTTGACAGGGGACACCGGGGAGCTGTTTTTT
CASSLTGDTGELFF
>TRBJ1-3|NA|few|TRBV18
TGTGCCAGCTCACCCGACGCCCGCTCTGGAAACACCATATATTTT
CASSPDARSGNTIYF
>TRBJ2-7|NA|few|TRBV20-1
TGCAGTGCTGGATGGCGGGGGCATTACGAGCAGTACTTC
CSAGWRGHYEQYF
>TRBJ2-1|TRBD2|NA|TRBV7-3
TGTGCCAGCAGCCCCAGCCTAGCGGGCAACAATGAGCAGTTCTTC
CASSPSLAGNNEQFF
>TRBJ1-3|NA|few|TRBV5-1
TGCGCCAGCAGCTTGGCGGGACTTACCGCGAACACCATATATTTT
CASSLAGLTANTIYF
>TRBJ1-1|NA|few|TRBV19
TGTGCCAGTAGTAACCCGGGGGGAACAGGGTACACTGAAGCTTTCTTT
CASSNPGGTGYTEAFF
>TRBJ1-4|TRBD1|many|TRBV6-1
TGTGCCAGCAGTGAATTTGTAAGCAGGACAGGGGCGATTAAAGAAAAACTGTTTTTT
CASSEFVSRTGAIKEKLFF
>TRBJ2-2|NA|NA|TRBV7-3
TGTGCCAGCAGCAAGGCGAACACCGGGGAGCTGTTTTTT
CASSKANTGELFF
>TRBJ2-7|TRBD1|NA|TRBV5-1
TGCGCCAGCAGCTTGAGGGACAGGGGAGTCGAGCAGTACTTC
CASSLRDRGVEQYF
>TRBJ1-4|NA|few|TRBV20-1
TGCAGGGATCAGGAGCCTGATGAAAAACTGTTTTTT
CRDQEPDEKLFF
>TRBJ1-2|TRBD1|NA|TRBV7-2
TGTGCCAGCAGCCATTTCCGGGACAGATCAACGGGATATGGCTACACCTTC
CASSHFRDRSTGYGYTF
>TRBJ1-2|NA|NA|TRBV7-9
TGTGCCAGCAGCCAGCCCGCGGGATCCATAACCTCTAACTATGGCTACACCTTC
CASSQPAGSITSNYGYTF
>TRBJ1-6|NA|NA|TRBV6-1
TGTGCCAGCAGAAGGACAGATAATTCACCCCTCCACTTT
CASRRTDNSPLHF
>TRBJ2-7|NA|many|TRBV7-8
TGTGCCAGCAGCTTAGGCGGCCACAGGACCTACGAGCAGTACTTC
CASSLGGHRTYEQYF
>TRBJ2-1|TRBD1|few|TRBV27
TGTGCCAGCACCCCGTGGACGGGACAGGGACTGAATGAGCAGTTCTTC
CASTPWTGQGLNEQFF
>TRBJ2-3|NA|NA|TRBV3-1
TGTGCCAGCAGCCAACCAGGAAGACGGCCTAGCACAGATACGCAGTATTTT
CASSQPGRRPSTDTQYF
>TRBJ2-2|NA|NA|TRBV9
TGTGCCAGCAGCGTCGACTGGAACACCGGGGAGCTGTTTTTT
CASSVDWNTGELFF
>TRBJ2-3|TRBD1|NA|TRBV27
TGTGCCAGCAGGTTGACAGGGGGCCGCACAGATACGCAGTATTTT
CASRLTGGRTDTQYF
>TRBJ2-1|NA|many|TRBV7-3
TGTGCCAGCAGCTTAGCGACAGAGTACAATGAGCAGTTCTTC
CASSLATEYNEQFF
>TRBJ2-5|TRBD1|NA|TRBV6-4
TGTGCCAGCAGTGCTTCCGGGACAGGGGGAGAGACCCAGTACTTC
CASSASGTGGETQYF
>TRBJ2-1|NA|few|TRBV5-6
TGTGCCAGCAGCTTAGGGTCGGGATACAATGAGCAGTTCTTC
CASSLGSGYNEQFF
>TRBJ1-6|NA|NA|TRBV20-1
TGCAGTGCTACTAGCGGGCAGGGTCGCAATTCACCCCTCCACTTT
CSATSGQGRNSPLHF
>TRBJ2-4|NA|few|TRBV20-1
TGCAGTGCTAGAGATGGGGCGGGTTACATTCAGTACTTC
CSARDGAGYIQYF
>TRBJ2-7|NA|few|TRBV2
TGTGCCAGCACCCCTTCCGGGTACGAGCAGTACTTC
CASTPSGYEQYF
>TRBJ1-1|NA|many|TRBV3-1
TGTGCCAGCAGCCACGCCGGTCCCGAAGCTTTCTTT
CASSHAGPEAFF
>TRBJ1-3|NA|NA|TRBV3-1
TGTGCCAGCAGCCCCCACAGGAGCTCTGGAAACACCATATATTTT
CASSPHRSSGNTIYF
>TRBJ1-5|TRBD1|many|TRBV6-1
TGTGCCAGCAGTGAATGGAGGGGACAGGGGAATCAGCCCCAGCATTTT
CASSEWRGQGNQPQHF
>TRBJ2-7|NA|few|TRBV25-1
TGTGCCAGCGGGGCGAAGAGCTACGAGCAGTACTTC
CASGAKSYEQYF
>TRBJ2-1|TRBD1|many|TRBV12-3/TRBV12-4
TGTGCCAGCAGGGCAGGACAGGGGCCGTACAATGAGCAGTTCTTC
CASRAGQGPYNEQFF
>TRBJ2-1|NA|once|TRBV3-1
TGTGCCAGCAGCCCAGTCCCGGGGCACAATGAGCAGTTCTTC
CASSPVPGHNEQFF
>TRBJ2-2|TRBD2|few|TRBV28
TGTGCCAGCAGTTGGTTGGCGGGAGTCGGGGAGCTGTTTTTT
CASSWLAGVGELFF
>TRBJ1-4|TRBD1|many|TRBV14
TGTGCCAGCAGCTCCCGACAGGGTACCCGAGCAAATGAAAAACTGTTTTTT
CASSSRQGTRANEKLFF
>TRBJ1-2|NA|few|TRBV6-1
TGTGCCAGCAGTCTGACCACAGGGTTCGAAGGCTACACCTTC
CASSLTTGFEGYTF
>TRBJ2-5|NA|NA|TRBV2
TGTGCCAGCAGCACTAATAAGGAGACCCAGTACTTC
CASSTNKETQYF
>TRBJ1-5|NA|NA|TRBV28
TGTGCCAGCAGTTTGGGCTGGGTCGATCAGCCCCAGCATTTT
CASSLGWVDQPQHF
>TRBJ2-6|TRBD2|NA|TRBV7-9
TGTGCCAACCTAGCGGGAAGTGGGGCCAACGTCCTGACTTTC
CANLAGSGANVLTF
>TRBJ2-7|TRBD2|NA|TRBV5-6
TGTGCCAGCAGCCCACGGACTAGCGGGGGCTCCTACGAGCAGTACTTC
CASSPRTSGGSYEQYF
>TRBJ2-7|NA|NA|TRBV27
TGTGCCAGCAGCCTGAATAGGGAGCCGGACGAGCAGTACTTC
CASSLNREPDEQYF
>TRBJ2-2|TRBD2|once|TRBV7-2
TGTGCCAGCAGCTTAATATTAGCGGGGGGCGCGAACACCGGGGAGCTGTTTTTT
CASSLILAGGANTGELFF
>TRBJ1-5|TRBD1|NA|TRBV10-2
TGCGCCAGCAGTGGGTCAGGGGGAAGCAATCAGCCCCAGCATTTT
CASSGSGGSNQPQHF
>TRBJ2-1|NA|many|TRBV2
TGTGCCAGCAGTGAAGAGGGCTACAATGAGCAGTTCTTC
CASSEEGYNEQFF
>TRBJ2-1|TRBD2|many|TRBV10-3
TGTGCCATCTCCGCGGGAGGAGGGGGGGGGGGGAACAATGAGCAGTTCTTC
CAISAGGGGGGNNEQFF
>TRBJ2-4|NA|many|TRBV12-3/TRBV12-4
TGTGCCAGCACCGGGACAGCCAAAAACATTCAGTACTTC
CASTGTAKNIQYF
>TRBJ2-1|TRBD2|NA|TRBV25-1
TGTGCCAGCAGCGAAAACCGACTAGCCGTCGGCCACAATGAGCAGTTCTTC
CASSENRLAVGHNEQFF
>TRBJ2-7|TRBD1|NA|TRBV6-6
TGTGCCAGCAGTTACGACAGGGACGTCTACGAGCAGTACTTC
CASSYDRDVYEQYF
>TRBJ1-2|NA|once|TRBV27
TGTGCCAGCACCTCGTCCCTAAACTATGGCTACACCTTC
CASTSSLNYGYTF
>TRBJ2-1|NA|few|TRBV5-1
TGCGCCAGCAGCTTGCAGGGCGGTGAGCAGTTCTTC
CASSLQGGEQFF
>TRBJ2-2|NA|NA|TRBV19
TGTGCCACCACTGTCCAGGCAAACACCGGGGAGCTGTTTTTT
CATTVQANTGELFF
>TRBJ1-5|NA|few|TRBV28
TGTGCCAGCAGTGCCTGGCAGGGCAATAGCAATCAGCCCCAGCATTTT
CASSAWQGNSNQPQHF
>TRBJ2-3|TRBD2|many|TRBV20-1
TGCAGTGCTAAGGGACTAGCTTGGGGAGATACGCAGTATTTT
CSAKGLAWGDTQYF